This record looks at one T cell receptor (beta chain) sequence and its context. Its antigen remains undetermined. No base qualities exist here, and no much larger clone lies one base off it. Germline trimming: 4 bases from V, 6 bases from J; junction bases outside gene matches: 5. Measured from the cysteine to the phenylalanine, the CDR3 is 13 residues long. Only the CDR3 part of the read is kept: 39 bases, read in frame from the first base. CDR1 and CDR2 are drawn from the germline V gene (reference sequence): SGHKS, YYEKEE. This entry belongs to a study of blood T cell repertoires in COVID-19 (dated by TCRdb to about 2020). About the investigation overall: Collaborator samples came from the United States, Italy and Spain and covered acute and convalescent phases of COVID-19. The material from the prospective study consisted of cDNA or gDNA derived from T cells, B-cell-depleted T cells, or PBMCs. Deeply sampled blood TCRbeta repertoires from subjects exposed to, actively infected with, or recovered from COVID-19 were included in the dataset. Samples came from the ongoing ImmuneRACE study (first 160 participants) plus 1,254 subjects from 6 global collaborators. Sample metadata almost always included a de-identified subject ID, COVID-19 status, age in years and sex. Where HLA class I and class II types were available, the types were taken from metadata supplied by the sample provider, not from assay-based typing. The repertoires were released in a freely available public database meant as a resource for research on the immune response to SARS-CoV-2.

The full study reports these points: The quantity of clinical and demographic metadata differed by source and by participant and was supplied without curation.

The immunoSEQ Assay, a bias-controlled multiplex PCR, was used to amplify TCRbeta CDR3 regions from genomic DNA. In the paper's pipeline: Nucleated cell counts per sample were estimated from amplification of reference gene primers within the assay. To quantify the absolute abundance of each unique TCRbeta CDR3 rearrangement, sequence reads were collapsed and filtered. For each sample, productive Simpson clonality was calculated as the square root of Simpson's diversity index across productive rearrangements. The table comes from immuneACCESS by way of TCRdb, which keeps in-frame sequences with V and J called. Part of the clones is missing from these tables; in studies checked, under half for an unresolved V gene and the rest for unknown reasons. V and J calls and clone size are copied from that table; D and trimming were computed from the DNA. The sample profile shows some 250,000 clones; around 86% of them were found once. Together, the top ten hold around 3.2% of the sample.

The collaborating institutions used their own protocols to collect whole blood in K2EDTA tubes. For TCRbeta analysis, collaborators shipped samples in one of three forms: frozen whole blood, isolated PBMCs, or DNA extracted from either of those sample types. This clonotype was obtained from a woman aged 55-75 years with active or convalescent COVID-19. Rearrangement joined TRBV5-5 to TRBJ2-7; the central 9 bases match TRBD1. Input material: peripheral blood. The bases read TGTGCCAGCAGCGTAGGGACAGGGACCGAGCAGTACTTC. The resulting protein is CASSVGTGTEQYF.